Listed here are 15 T cell receptor beta chains from one sample, sequenced in a study of cytomegalovirus exposure and HLA in healthy donors. The PCR ran on 60 Vbeta and 13 Jbeta primers. Data came from immunoSEQ multiplex PCR; TCRdb stores just in-frame clones and leaves some out. The sample records over 150,000 clones, roughly two thirds being singletons. Sequencing was carried out using PBMCs. These receptors came from a woman in her forties in good health and CMV-seropositive.

The chain links TRBV6-1 to TRBJ1-4, with 10 bases identical to TRBD1. There are 13 residues in the CDR3. After removal of 6 bases from V and 7 bases from J, the junction contained 2 bases not matched to a gene. Germline CDR1 reads MNHNS; CDR2 reads SASEGT. The CDR3 protein is CASSRDRGEKLFF. In nucleotides, the CDR3 is TGTGCCAGCAGCCGGGACAGGGGTGAAAAACTGTTTTTT.

In the case of this clone: One end of the junction varies from germline; a read error may be responsible. J is TRBJ1-2 and V is TRBV5-6, with TRBD1 matching 7 bases. This CDR3 spans 14 amino acids. Per the germline V gene, CDR1 is SGHDT and CDR2 is YYEEEE. The CDR3 DNA sequence: TGTGCCAGCAGCTTGCGAGGGGGCAGCTATGGCTACCCCTTC. This encodes CASSLRGGSYGYPF.

This rearrangement joins TRBV10-3 to TRBJ1-4; a weak D match, TRBD1 (6 bases). The CDR3 covers 13 residues. Germline loops: CDR1 ENHRY, CDR2 SYGVKD. With 6 bases removed from V and 8 bases from J, the gap between germline ends came to 13 bases. Here the CDR3 reads CAIRPRGNEKLFF. In nucleotides, the CDR3 is TGTGCCATCAGACCCAGGGGAAACGAAAAACTGTTTTTT.

The J gene is TRBJ2-7, the V gene TRBV4-2; 10 bases align to TRBD2. CDR1 LGHNA and CDR2 YNFKEQ come from the germline V gene. The V segment lost 2 bases and the J segment 1 base; nucleotides outside the gene matches: 2. This CDR3 is 15 amino acids long. The CDR3 spells CASSQQTSGSYEQYF. The CDR3 DNA sequence: TGTGCCAGCAGCCAACAGACTAGCGGGTCCTACGAGCAGTACTTC.

This rearrangement joins TRBV5-6 to TRBJ2-3; tentative D call: TRBD2 (6 bases). There are 15 residues in the CDR3. In germline, CDR1 is SGHDT, CDR2 YYEEEE. The ends were cut back, 1 base at V and 4 bases at J, with 13 bases in the middle. Here the CDR3 DNA reads TGTGCCAGCAGCTTGTCGATCAGGGAGGCAGATACGCAGTATTTT. Translation: CASSLSIREADTQYF. The full variable domain, in which reference TRBV5-6 and TRBJ2-3 provide the parts outside the CDR3, is DAGVTQSPTHLIKTRGQQVTLRCSPKSGHDTVSWYQQALGQGPQFIFQYYEEEERQRGNFPDRFSGHQFPNYSSELNVNALLLGDSALYLCASSLSIREADTQYFGPGTRLTVL.

This clone was counted between two and nine times. Here the CDR3 reads CASSYRFTGSDEQYF. CDR3 bases: TGTGCCAGCAGTTACCGCTTCACAGGGTCCGACGAGCAGTACTTC. The rearrangement links TRBV6-5 to TRBJ2-5, with D possibly TRBD1 on 6 matching bases. The J call is uncertain, as TRBJ2-7 better fits the DNA end. Germline loops: CDR1 MNHEY, CDR2 SVGAGI. This CDR3 spans 15 amino acids.

About this clone: The conserved closing phenylalanine or tryptophan is absent in this CDR3, likely reflecting a read error. CDR3 loop: CASSLEGNSPLHL. As DNA, the CDR3 is TGTGCCAGCAGTTTAGAGGGTAATTCACCCCTCCACCTT. The chain employs TRBV6-6 and TRBJ1-6; no clear D gene. The CDR3 runs 13 residues. Trimming cost V 4 bases and J 6 bases, with 7 bases left between them. Germline CDR1 and CDR2: MNHNY and SVGAGI (reference sequence).

V usage is TRBV12-5 and J usage is TRBJ2-1; 13 nucleotides line up with TRBD2. V lost 2 bases and J lost 0; bases outside the gene matches: 4. CDR1 and CDR2 (germline): LGHNT, FRNRAP. The CDR3 totals 18 residues. CDR3 DNA: TGTGCTAGTGGTTTGACACGGACTAGCGGGGGCTCCTACAATGAGCAGTTCTTC. Translation: CASGLTRTSGGSYNEQFF. The full variable domain, rest sourced from reference TRBV12-5 and TRBJ2-1, is DARVTQTPRHKVTEMGQEVTMRCQPILGHNTVFWYRQTMMQGLELLAYFRNRAPLDDSGMPKDRFSAEMPDATLATLKIQPSEPRDSAVYFCASGLTRTSGGSYNEQFFGPGTRLTVL.

This chain joins TRBV18 and TRBJ1-5; 9 bases line up with TRBD1. CDR3 size: 15 residues. The J segment lost 7 bases and the V segment lost 1 base, leaving 5 bases of the junction unmatched. CDR1 is KGHSH and CDR2 is LQKENI in the germline V gene. This chain's CDR3 is CASSPQGQGGQPQHF. CDR3 sequence (DNA): TGTGCCAGCTCACCACAGGGACAGGGAGGCCAGCCCCAGCATTTT.

V and J are TRBV5-6 and TRBJ2-7, with 7 bases fitting TRBD2. V lost 3 bases and J lost 3; bases outside the gene matches: 6. The CDR3 extends over 14 amino acids. The germline V gene encodes CDR1 SGHDT and CDR2 YYEEEE. The CDR3 region has the DNA TGTGCCAGCAGCTATGCCGAGCGGGGCTACGAGCAGTACTTC. Its translation: CASSYAERGYEQYF.

This clone was seen more than once but under ten times. V is TRBV7-2 and J is TRBJ1-3, with no clear D. Germline V gene sequence: CDR1 SGHTA, CDR2 FQGNSA. Trimming cost V 2 bases and J 4 bases, with 9 bases left between them. The CDR3 has 14 residues. The CDR3 coding sequence is TGTGCCAGCAGCTTATCGGCAGGCGGAAACACCATATATTTT. Its protein is CASSLSAGGNTIYF.

V is TRBV29-1 and J is TRBJ1-2; no definite D call. V was shortened by 3 bases and J by 4 bases, with 6 bases between the two germline ends. The CDR3 is 11 residues long. From germline, CDR1 is SQVTM and CDR2 ANQGSEA. CDR3 amino acids: CSVDGSYGYTF. CDR3 bases: TGCAGCGTTGATGGCAGCTATGGCTACACCTTC.

The genes are TRBV5-8 and TRBJ1-1, with 7 bases fitting TRBD1. The V gene end was trimmed by 1 base and the J gene end by 4 bases; junction bases not matched to a gene: 1. The CDR3 length is 13 residues. Germline V lookup: CDR1 SGHTS, CDR2 YDEGEE. CDR3 sequence (DNA): TGTGCCAGCAGCTTGAACAGGGGCACTGAAGCTTTCTTT. It is translated as CASSLNRGTEAFF.

This sequence joins TRBV19 and TRBJ2-1, with 8 bases matching TRBD2. Germline CDR1 LNHDA, CDR2 SQIVND (reference sequence). After removal of 7 bases from V and 7 bases from J, the junction contained 9 bases not matched to a gene. This CDR3 has 14 residues. The CDR3 loop reads CASTQSPGGNEQFF. In nucleotides, the CDR3 is TGTGCCAGTACCCAATCCCCGGGGGGGAATGAGCAGTTCTTC.

This clone was observed a few times. This rearrangement joins TRBV29-1 to TRBJ2-5, with 8 bases that match TRBD1. Germline V gives CDR1 SQVTM, CDR2 ANQGSEA. This CDR3 region has 13 residues. V shed 8 bases, J shed 4 bases, and the junction held 9 bases outside the gene matches. CDR3 protein: CSYYRGELETQYF. CDR3 bases: TGCAGCTACTACAGGGGGGAACTAGAGACCCAGTACTTC.